Each of the 20 T cell receptor beta chains below was sequenced from the same sample in a study of CD8 T cells in ankylosing spondylitis. TCRdb passed the 5' RACE reads through MiXCR, listing each CDR3 protein once. Among fewer than 250,000 distinct CDR3 sequences listed, over 9.5% were seen once. The sequenced sample consisted of blood, either unsorted or a sorted T cell fraction (not recorded which). These receptors came from a male donor with ankylosing spondylitis or in good health (not recorded which).

This chain joins TRBV12-3 or TRBV12-4 and TRBJ2-2, with TRBD2 matching over 7 bases. This CDR3 comprises 16 residues. V trimming: 2 bases; J trimming: 3 bases; junction bases outside the gene matches: 6. CDR3 bases: TGTGCCAGCAGTTTAAAGGCTAGCGGATACACCGGGGAGCTGTTTTTT. Translation gives CASSLKASGYTGELFF.

The chain links TRBV30 to TRBJ1-5; TRBD1 matches at 10 bases. This CDR3 is built from 13 residues. Germline V gene data show CDR1 as GTSNPN and CDR2 as SVGIG (reference sequence). Trimming took 7 bases from V and 6 from J; bases not matched to a gene: 6. CDR3 amino acids: CAFDRGPSQPQHF. The CDR3 coding sequence is TGTGCCTTCGACAGGGGGCCCAGTCAGCCCCAGCATTTT.

This clonotype was observed many times. The chain has TRBV3-1 and TRBJ2-3; D is undetermined. The CDR3 consists of 13 residues. Germline-derived CDR1 and CDR2 are LGHDT and YNNKEL (reference sequence). V dropped 2 bases and J dropped 0 bases, with 3 bases sitting between them. The CDR3 spells CASSQQSTDTQYF. CDR3 in DNA: TGTGCCAGCAGCCAACAGAGCACAGATACGCAGTATTTT.

The chain carries TRBV10-3 and TRBJ1-1, with D possibly being TRBD1 (5 bases). V was trimmed by 10 bases and J by 3 bases, leaving 12 bases between them. This CDR3 has 12 amino acids. Germline V gives CDR1 ENHRY, CDR2 SYGVKD. Here the CDR3 reads CATRWGDTEAFF. As DNA, the CDR3 is TGTGCCACCCGGTGGGGGGACACTGAAGCTTTCTTT.

This clonotype was detected many times. This chain uses TRBV2 with TRBJ2-7; 10 bases are shared with TRBD1. The CDR3 length is 12 residues. V gave up 10 bases and J gave up 6 bases; unmatched junction bases: 6. Germline CDR1 is SNHLY and CDR2 is FYNNEI. This chain's CDR3 is CATGTGASEQYF. In DNA, the CDR3 is TGTGCCACCGGGACAGGGGCCTCCGAGCAGTACTTC.

V is TRBV20-1 and J is TRBJ2-1, with 9 bases fitting TRBD1. The CDR3 runs to 12 residues. Germline values: CDR1 DFQATT, CDR2 SNEGSKA (reference sequence). Trimming removed 6 bases from V and 6 bases from J; junction bases left unmatched: 3. CDR3 sequence (DNA): TGCAGTGCCCCGACAGGGGGCAATGAGCAGTTCTTC. This translates into CSAPTGGNEQFF.

The chain links TRBV7-2 to TRBJ2-1; unclear D gene. This CDR3 has 15 amino acids. Germline assignment: CDR1 SGHTA and CDR2 FQGNSA. Trimming removed 1 base at V and 7 bases at J, with 14 bases between. The CDR3: CASSLDPRSKNEQFF. The CDR3 nucleotides read TGTGCCAGCAGCTTAGACCCTAGGAGTAAGAATGAGCAGTTCTTC.

This clonotype was observed many times. This chain uses TRBV6-5 with TRBJ2-5; D uncertain. The length of the CDR3 is 14 residues. V dropped 0 bases and J dropped 5 bases, with 10 bases sitting between them. Looked up from germline, CDR1 is MNHEY and CDR2 is SVGAGI. CDR3 coding DNA: TGTGCCAGCAGTTACTCGGGGTATTCGGAGACCCAGTACTTC. Amino acids: CASSYSGYSETQYF.

This clonotype was detected once. The CDR3 region has the DNA TGTGCCAGCAGCTCCGCCGGGGAAAGGAAGGAGGGCCCCAGCTCCTACGAGCAGTACTTC. Its protein is CASSSAGERKEGPSSYEQYF. The V call is TRBV7-6, the J call TRBJ2-7; D possibly corresponds to TRBD2 (6 bases). CDR1 is SGHVS, CDR2 FNYEAQ, per germline. The CDR3 has 20 amino acids. Trimming removed 4 bases from V and 0 bases from J, with 28 bases in between.

This clonotype was seen ten or more times. The chain has TRBV21-1 and TRBJ1-1; TRBD1 was called by the table and not checked on the DNA. TRBV21-1 is annotated as a pseudogene. The CDR3 is made up of 15 amino acids. CDR3 in amino acids: CASSYRTGIMEEAFF. CDR3 in DNA: TGTGCCAGCAGCTACCGGACAGGGATTATGGAGGAAGCTTTCTTT.

In its sample, this clonotype was seen a few times. CDR3 nucleotide sequence: TGTGCCAGCAGCTTCGGGACAGTCGAAACTGAAGCTTTCTTT. As protein: CASSFGTVETEAFF. J is TRBJ1-1 and V is TRBV7-9; 7 bases are a match to TRBD1. The germline V gene has CDR1 SEHNR and CDR2 FQNEAQ (reference sequence). V was clipped by 3 bases and J by 5 bases; unmatched bases: 6. The CDR3 is made up of 14 amino acids.

This clonotype appeared many times. Since a much larger clone is just one base distant, this may be a read error. The gene calls are TRBV28 and TRBJ2-7; D gene ambiguous. The CDR3 length is 11 residues. Germline loops: CDR1 MDHEN, CDR2 SYDVKM. The V end lost 6 bases, the J end lost 0 bases, and 3 bases lay between the germline ends. CDR3 region: CASRSSYEQYF. In DNA form, the CDR3 reads TGTGCCAGCAGATCCTCCTACGAGCAGTACTTC.

Remarks on this clonotype: Given a much more abundant clone one base away, this may be a read error. V gene TRBV6-6 combines with J gene TRBJ1-1; possibly TRBD1 for D (5 bases). V lost 7 bases and J 7 bases, leaving 13 bases between the germline ends. CDR3 size: 12 residues. Germline V lookup: CDR1 MNHNY, CDR2 SVGAGI (reference sequence). The CDR3 coding sequence is TGTGCCAGCAAGTACTGGGGCGATGAAGCTTTCTTT. It specifies CASKYWGDEAFF.

This clonotype appeared many times. The chain is built from TRBV4-1 and TRBJ2-7; the D gene is possibly TRBD2 (6 bases). The CDR3 loop spans 15 amino acids. The germline V gene encodes CDR1 MGHRA and CDR2 YSYEKL. V dropped 0 bases and J dropped 0 bases, with 9 bases sitting between them. The DNA for the CDR3 is TGCGCCAGCAGCCAAGAGCGGGGAAGCTCCTACGAGCAGTACTTC. This encodes CASSQERGSSYEQYF.

This clonotype has at least ten counts. The V gene is TRBV2, the J gene TRBJ2-7; 8 bases are shared with TRBD1. Germline-derived CDR1 and CDR2 are SNHLY and FYNNEI. This CDR3 is 13 amino acids long. V shed 7 bases, J shed 3 bases, and the junction held 5 bases outside the gene matches. CDR3 in DNA: TGTGCCAGCAATCCCGACAGGGGCTACGAGCAGTACTTC. Amino acids: CASNPDRGYEQYF.

This clonotype was observed a handful of times. The chain recombines TRBV5-6 with TRBJ2-4, with D maybe TRBD1 (7 bases). The CDR3 totals 13 residues. V was clipped by 0 bases and J by 9 bases, with 10 bases between them. CDR1 is SGHDT, CDR2 YYEEEE, per germline. The CDR3 bases are TGTGCCAGCAGCTTGGGACAGGGACTCATTCAGTACTTC. Amino acids: CASSLGQGLIQYF.

Many counts were recorded for this clonotype. V and J are TRBV12-3 or TRBV12-4 and TRBJ2-1; 8 bases agree with TRBD1. The CDR3 spans 13 residues. The ends lost 6 bases at V and 8 bases at J; junction bases unmatched: 6. The CDR3 region has the DNA TGTGCCAGCAGGCTGCCAGGGGGCCATGAGCAGTTCTTC. Protein sequence: CASRLPGGHEQFF.

This clonotype has a count of ten or more. The V call is TRBV5-6, the J call TRBJ1-2, with 9 bases aligning to TRBD1. Germline loops: CDR1 SGHDT, CDR2 YYEEEE. With 4 bases clipped from V and 4 bases from J, the junction kept 8 bases outside the gene matches. The CDR3 contains 15 residues. CDR3 nucleotides: TGTGCCAGCAGCCCCCGGGACAGGGACACCTATGGCTACACCTTC. Translating it yields CASSPRDRDTYGYTF.

This clonotype came up many times. The chain couples TRBV7-2 to TRBJ2-5; D remains ambiguous. CDR1 and CDR2 (germline): SGHTA, FQGNSA. The CDR3 sequence is 13 residues long. The ends were cut back, 3 bases at V and 5 bases at J, with 10 bases in the middle. CDR3 sequence (DNA): TGTGCCAGCAGCTTGGGCCTCAGGGAGACCCAGTACTTC. Translating it yields CASSLGLRETQYF. The entire variable domain, with the rest obtained from reference TRBV7-2 and TRBJ2-5, is as follows: GAGVSQSPSNKVTEKGKDVELRCDPISGHTALYWYRQSLGQGLEFLIYFQGNSAPDKSGLPSDRFSAERTGGSVSTLTIQRTQQEDSAVYLCASSLGLRETQYFGPGTRLLVL.

J is TRBJ2-7 and V is TRBV30; 9 positions agree with TRBD1. CDR1 GTSNPN and CDR2 SVGIG come from the germline V gene (reference sequence). The V gene end was trimmed by 3 bases and the J gene end by 4 bases; junction bases not matched to a gene: 7. There are 14 residues in the CDR3. The CDR3: CAWSGYRGQYEQYF. The CDR3 coding sequence is TGTGCCTGGAGCGGTTACAGGGGGCAATACGAGCAGTACTTC.